One and the same sample provided the 26 T cell receptor beta chains below, sequenced in a study of blood T cell repertoires in COVID-19. Using immunoSEQ multiplex PCR, the repertoire was profiled, and TCRdb retains in-frame clones only, with some absent. The sample carries roughly 190,000 clones, 85% to 90% recorded once. Source material: peripheral blood. All receptors derive from a man aged 35 to 55 with active or convalescent COVID-19.

CDR3 sequence reads: CASSQAYGYTF. The DNA of the CDR3 is TGTGCCAGCAGTCAGGCCTATGGCTACACCTTC. This chain uses TRBV28 with TRBJ1-2, with no clear D. Germline CDR1 reads MDHEN; CDR2 reads SYDVKM. CDR3 size: 11 residues. Trimming pared 5 bases from V and 4 bases from J, leaving 5 bases between.

This sequence joins TRBV2 and TRBJ2-7; TRBD1 agrees at 8 bases. This CDR3 has 13 residues. Trimming removed 8 bases from V and 2 bases from J; junction bases left unmatched: 5. The germline gives CDR1 SNHLY, CDR2 FYNNEI. The CDR3 is CASGGQAAYEQYF. The CDR3 DNA reads as TGTGCCAGCGGGGGACAGGCGGCCTACGAGCAGTACTTC.

This chain links TRBV7-2 with TRBJ2-7; 7 bases are shared with TRBD1. In germline, CDR1 is SGHTA, CDR2 FQGNSA. With V trimmed by 6 bases and J by 0 bases, 5 bases remained unmatched. The CDR3 contains 14 residues. The CDR3 region is CASSEQGISYEQYF. The CDR3 nucleotides are TGTGCCAGCAGTGAACAGGGGATCTCCTACGAGCAGTACTTC.

CDR3 sequence: CASGGYTIYF. CDR3 nucleotide sequence: TGTGCCAGCGGGGGGTACACCATATATTTT. V and J are TRBV3-1 (or the pseudogene TRBV3-2) and TRBJ1-3, with D possibly being TRBD1 (5 bases). The CDR3 sequence is 10 residues long. In germline, CDR1 is LGHDT, CDR2 YNNKEL (reference sequence). The V gene lost 8 bases and the J gene lost 8 bases, with 7 bases spanning the gap.

The chain links TRBV19 to TRBJ1-1; maybe TRBD1 (5 bases). The CDR3 consists of 12 residues. Germline V gives CDR1 LNHDA, CDR2 SQIVND (reference sequence). V lost 4 bases and J lost 4, with 7 bases in between. In DNA form, the CDR3 reads TGTGCCAGTAGTAGCAGGGCCACTGAAGCTTTCTTT. Protein sequence: CASSSRATEAFF.

The V call is TRBV2, the J call TRBJ2-2; a possible D gene is TRBD2 (6 bases). CDR3 size: 15 residues. Germline V CDR1 and CDR2: SNHLY, FYNNEI. Trimming pared 2 bases from V and 7 bases from J, leaving 14 bases between. The CDR3: CASSENGGDYGELFF. The CDR3 region has the DNA TGTGCCAGCAGTGAAAATGGCGGGGATTACGGGGAGCTGTTTTTT.

This chain links TRBV19 with TRBJ1-1; D is unclear. The CDR3 length is 12 residues. Trimming removed 5 bases from V and 7 bases from J, with 11 bases in between. CDR1 is LNHDA and CDR2 is SQIVND in the germline V gene (reference sequence). Here the CDR3 DNA reads TGTGCCAGTAGTCTGCGGAGAGATGAAGCTTTCTTT. It codes for CASSLRRDEAFF.

The V call is TRBV6-6, the J call TRBJ1-6, with TRBD1 matching 8 bases. V gave up 5 bases and J gave up 7 bases; unmatched junction bases: 13. Germline V gives CDR1 MNHNY, CDR2 SVGAGI (reference sequence). The CDR3 contains 17 residues. Written as DNA, the CDR3 is TGTGCCAGCAGTCCTGAACAGGGGGTGACTTGGAATTCACCCCTCCACTTT. Translating it yields CASSPEQGVTWNSPLHF.

This sequence joins TRBV4-3 and TRBJ1-6; D gene ambiguous. Per germline, CDR1 LGHNA and CDR2 YSLEER. V was clipped by 1 base and J by 8 bases, with 15 bases between them. The CDR3 is 16 residues long. This chain's CDR3 is CASSQGKMILDSPLHF. CDR3 nucleotides: TGCGCCAGCAGCCAAGGAAAGATGATTTTAGATTCACCCCTCCACTTT.

V gene TRBV18 combines with J gene TRBJ2-2; the D gene is possibly TRBD2 (5 bases). Per the germline V gene, CDR1 is KGHSH and CDR2 is LQKENI. CDR3 length: 15 amino acids. V was pared by 11 bases and J by 0 bases, with 16 bases between. This CDR3 is CAGHSGSANTGELFF. For the CDR3, the DNA is TGTGCCGGCCACTCGGGGTCGGCGAACACCGGGGAGCTGTTTTTT.

The chain links TRBV25-1 to TRBJ2-2, with D possibly matching TRBD1 (6 bases). The ends were cut back, 6 bases at V and 4 bases at J, with 9 bases in the middle. Germline values: CDR1 MGHDK, CDR2 SYGVNS. This CDR3 spans 13 amino acids. The CDR3 loop reads CASSTGSTGELFF. The CDR3 coding sequence is TGTGCCAGCAGCACAGGGTCCACCGGGGAGCTGTTTTTT.

This chain connects TRBV5-5 to TRBJ2-5; 11 bases map to TRBD2. With V trimmed by 0 bases and J by 5 bases, 6 bases remained unmatched. This CDR3 is 16 amino acids long. Germline-derived CDR1 and CDR2 are SGHKS and YYEKEE (reference sequence). The CDR3 nucleotides are TGTGCCAGCAGCTTGGCTGCTAGCGGGGGGTTTGAGACCCAGTACTTC. It encodes CASSLAASGGFETQYF.

The genes are TRBV28 and TRBJ1-2, with 7 bases aligning to TRBD1. Germline CDR1 MDHEN, CDR2 SYDVKM. The junction had 18 bases not matched to a gene; V was cut back by 4 bases and J by 7 bases. The CDR3 runs to 17 residues. The CDR3 bases are TGTGCCAGCAGTTCCCACGGAACAGGGGAGATCTTAGGTGGCTACACCTTC. This codes for CASSSHGTGEILGGYTF.

J is TRBJ2-7 and V is TRBV6-6; tentatively, D is TRBD1 (6 bases). Trimming removed 2 bases at V and 6 bases at J, with 17 bases between. The germline V gene has CDR1 MNHNY and CDR2 SVGAGI (reference sequence). The CDR3 is made up of 15 amino acids. The CDR3 DNA reads TGTGCCAGCAGTTACCATAGGGACAATGCAGCCGAGCAGTACTTC. Residues: CASSYHRDNAAEQYF.

The chain employs TRBV6-5 and TRBJ1-2, with D uncertain. Trimming stripped 0 bases from V and 5 bases from J, with 13 bases between. This CDR3 has 15 residues. CDR1 and CDR2 from the germline V gene are MNHEY and SVGAGI. The CDR3 DNA sequence: TGTGCCAGCAGTTACTCGAAGATGGCCAATTATGGCTACACCTTC. It specifies CASSYSKMANYGYTF.

V usage is TRBV3-1 (or the pseudogene TRBV3-2) and J usage is TRBJ2-1; TRBD2 aligns across 10 bases. The trim removed 0 bases at V and 5 bases at J, leaving 10 bases unmatched. There are 18 residues in the CDR3. The germline V gene encodes CDR1 LGHDT and CDR2 YNNKEL (reference sequence). CDR3 sequence: CASSQDLWTSGENNEQFF. The CDR3, as DNA: TGTGCCAGCAGCCAAGATCTATGGACTAGCGGAGAAAACAATGAGCAGTTCTTC.

The rearrangement uses TRBV6-1 and TRBJ1-4; D not certain. Looked up from germline, CDR1 is MNHNS and CDR2 is SASEGT. This CDR3 has 18 amino acids. With 2 bases removed from V and 3 bases from J, the gap between germline ends came to 19 bases. CDR3 bases: TGTGCCAGCAGTGAAAGAGGAGGCCGTCGGGATTCTAATGAAAAACTGTTTTTT. Translated, it gives CASSERGGRRDSNEKLFF.

The chain recombines TRBV7-2 with TRBJ1-3; D might be TRBD1 (6 bases). Looked up from germline, CDR1 is SGHTA and CDR2 is FQGNSA. The V end lost 6 bases, the J end lost 6 bases, and 15 bases lay between the germline ends. CDR3 length: 14 amino acids. CDR3: CASSQNSGANTIYF. For the CDR3, the DNA is TGTGCCAGCAGTCAAAACTCAGGGGCAAACACCATATATTTT.

The chain combines TRBV4-2 with TRBJ2-7; D remains ambiguous. From germline, CDR1 is LGHNA and CDR2 YNFKEQ. Deletions cut 4 bases from V and 2 bases from J, with 15 bases between. This CDR3 is 15 amino acids long. CDR3 DNA: TGTGCCAGCAGCCGCCGTAGGAGTCCTACCTACGAGCAGTACTTC. The encoded protein is CASSRRRSPTYEQYF.

The chain carries TRBV27 and TRBJ2-1, with D perhaps TRBD2 (5 bases). The germline V gene encodes CDR1 MNHEY and CDR2 SMNVEV (reference sequence). This CDR3 contains 15 residues. Trimming removed 4 bases at V and 2 bases at J, with 12 bases between. CDR3 residues: CASSSERGTYNEQFF. DNA for the CDR3: TGTGCCAGCAGTTCAGAACGGGGAACCTACAATGAGCAGTTCTTC.

The J gene is TRBJ2-3, the V gene TRBV7-2, with 14 bases fitting TRBD2. V lost 5 bases, J lost 9 bases, and 10 bases stayed unmatched. Per germline, CDR1 SGHTA and CDR2 FQGNSA. The CDR3 spans 16 residues. The CDR3, as DNA: TGTGCCAGCAGCCTCTCTGGGACTAGCGGGAGAATCACGCAGTATTTT. Protein sequence: CASSLSGTSGRITQYF.

This clone was picked up one time. The rearrangement joins TRBV11-3 to TRBJ2-5, with 11 bases identical to TRBD1. This CDR3 contains 14 residues. Germline V CDR1 and CDR2: SGHNT, YENEEA. The trim removed 5 bases at V and 9 bases at J, leaving 8 bases unmatched. The CDR3: CASSTSGTGGPQYF. CDR3 bases: TGTGCCAGCAGCACATCCGGGACAGGGGGTCCCCAGTACTTC.

J is TRBJ2-7 and V is TRBV19; a weak D match, TRBD2 (5 bases). V shed 2 bases and J shed 0 bases, with 14 bases lying between them. The CDR3 contains 16 residues. The germline V gene encodes CDR1 LNHDA and CDR2 SQIVND (reference sequence). In DNA, the CDR3 is TGTGCCAGTAGTATACTTCCTAGCCAGAGCTCCTACGAGCAGTACTTC. This sequence encodes CASSILPSQSSYEQYF.

The chain uses TRBV7-2 and TRBJ2-7, with 10 bases that match TRBD1. The CDR3 is 14 amino acids. Germline V gives CDR1 SGHTA, CDR2 FQGNSA. Trimming cost V 2 bases and J 4 bases; bases outside gene matches: 2. CDR3 amino acids: CASSLLGQGYEQYF. The CDR3 bases are TGTGCCAGCAGCTTACTGGGACAGGGGTACGAGCAGTACTTC. The full variable domain, rest sourced from reference TRBV7-2 and TRBJ2-7, is GAGVSQSPSNKVTEKGKDVELRCDPISGHTALYWYRQSLGQGLEFLIYFQGNSAPDKSGLPSDRFSAERTGGSVSTLTIQRTQQEDSAVYLCASSLLGQGYEQYFGPGTRLTVT.

The chain couples TRBV6-5 to TRBJ1-2; D is possibly TRBD1 (5 bases). V was shortened by 6 bases and J by 8 bases, with 16 bases between the two germline ends. The CDR3 loop spans 13 amino acids. Germline CDR1 MNHEY, CDR2 SVGAGI. The DNA of the CDR3 is TGTGCCAGCAGACCATACCAGGGTTCGGGCTACACCTTC. Translation: CASRPYQGSGYTF.

The chain joins TRBV18 to TRBJ2-7, with D possibly matching TRBD1 (6 bases). The CDR3 has 14 amino acids. Germline-derived CDR1 and CDR2 are KGHSH and LQKENI. The V gene lost 1 base and the J gene lost 0 bases, with 7 bases spanning the gap. For the CDR3, the DNA is TGTGCCAGCTCACCACTGACAGGCTCCTACGAGCAGTACTTC. It translates to CASSPLTGSYEQYF.